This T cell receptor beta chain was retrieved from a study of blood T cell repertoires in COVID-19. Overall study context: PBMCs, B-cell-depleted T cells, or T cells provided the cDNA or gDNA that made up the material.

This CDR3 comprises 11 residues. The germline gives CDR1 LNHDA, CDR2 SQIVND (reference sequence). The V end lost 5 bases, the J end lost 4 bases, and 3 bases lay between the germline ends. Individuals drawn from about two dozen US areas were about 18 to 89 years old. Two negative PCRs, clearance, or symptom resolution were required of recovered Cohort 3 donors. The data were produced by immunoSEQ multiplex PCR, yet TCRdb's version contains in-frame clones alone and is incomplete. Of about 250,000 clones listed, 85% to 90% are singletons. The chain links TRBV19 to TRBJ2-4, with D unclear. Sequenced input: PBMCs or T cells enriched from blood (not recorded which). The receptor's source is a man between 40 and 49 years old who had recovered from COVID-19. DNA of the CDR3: TGTGCCAGTAGTTATAAAAACATTCAGTACTTC. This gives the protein CASSYKNIQYF. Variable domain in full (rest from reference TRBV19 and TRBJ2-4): DGGITQSPKYLFRKEGQNVTLSCEQNLNHDAMYWYRQDPGQGLRLIYYSQIVNDFQKGDIAEGYSVSREKKESFPLTVTSAQKNPTAFYLCASSYKNIQYFGAGTRLSVL.